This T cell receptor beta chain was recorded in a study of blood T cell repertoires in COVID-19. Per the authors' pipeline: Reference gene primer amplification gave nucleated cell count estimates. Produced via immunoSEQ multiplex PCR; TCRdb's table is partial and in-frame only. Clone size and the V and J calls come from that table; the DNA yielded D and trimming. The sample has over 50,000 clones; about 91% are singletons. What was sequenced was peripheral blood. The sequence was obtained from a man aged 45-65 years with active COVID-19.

CDR3 sequence (DNA): TGTGCCAGCAGACAACAGGGGAACACTGAAGCTTTCTTT. This sequence encodes CASRQQGNTEAFF. V gene TRBV6-6 combines with J gene TRBJ1-1, with D perhaps TRBD1 (6 bases). V lost 6 bases and J lost 1, with 9 bases in between. CDR3 length: 13 amino acids. CDR1 and CDR2 from the germline V gene are MNHNY and SVGAGI (reference sequence).